This is a list of T cell receptor beta chains from one sample in a study of identical twins. TCRdb re-called the 5' RACE reads through MiXCR, storing one row per CDR3 protein. The data hold around 490,000 distinct CDR3 sequences, with approximately 14% observed a single time. The sample was also reused in another study, on yellow fever vaccine responses in identical twins.

Sequenced: CD4+ T cells sorted from blood. These receptors were collected from a woman between 18 and 29 years old in good health. The CDR3 runs from the conserved cysteine through the conserved F or W. Each record gives: V gene, J gene, D gene, clone size, CDR3 DNA, CDR3 protein. A D gene is named only where the DNA matches it firmly. Clone size is given for some rows only: seen once, a few or many times, or a class if the clone is expanded.

TRBV12-3/TRBV12-4	TRBJ2-1	NA	many	TGTGCCAGCAGTTCAGACAGGAGCTCCTACAATGAGCAGTTCTTC	CASSSDRSSYNEQFF
TRBV20-1	TRBJ1-1	NA	many	TGCAGTGCTAGAGAGGACAGTTTGAACACTGAAGCTTTCTTT	CSAREDSLNTEAFF
TRBV4-1	TRBJ2-2	NA	many	TGCGCCAGCAGCTCCAAAATGATACAACCGAACACCGGGGAGCTGTTTTTT	CASSSKMIQPNTGELFF
TRBV7-3	TRBJ2-3	NA	few	TGTGCCAGCAGCTTAACGTTCTTAAGCACAGATACGCAGTATTTT	CASSLTFLSTDTQYF
TRBV18	TRBJ2-5	NA	NA	TGTGCCAGCTCACCGGTGGACGGCCCGAAGACCCAGTACTTC	CASSPVDGPKTQYF
TRBV4-1	TRBJ2-3	NA	few	TGCGCCAGCAGCCAAGTTTTAACCAGCAAGGGGGATACGCAGTATTTT	CASSQVLTSKGDTQYF
TRBV12-3/TRBV12-4	TRBJ2-5	NA	many	TGTGCCAGCAGTTCTACCCGGGAGACCCAGTACTTC	CASSSTRETQYF
TRBV5-1	TRBJ2-7	NA	few	TGCGCCAGCAGCCTGGACAGCACCTACGAGCAGTACTTC	CASSLDSTYEQYF
TRBV4-1	TRBJ2-1	NA	few	TGCGCCAGCAGCCAGACCCAAAGGAATGGTGAGCAGTTCTTC	CASSQTQRNGEQFF
TRBV5-5	TRBJ2-3	NA	NA	TGTGCCAGCAGCCCGCTCTCCACAGGGACAGATACGCAGTATTTT	CASSPLSTGTDTQYF
TRBV20-1	TRBJ2-3	NA	few	TGCAGTGCTAGAACCCCCACAGGAGATACGCAGTATTTT	CSARTPTGDTQYF
TRBV18	TRBJ1-2	TRBD1	NA	TGTGCCAGCTCACGGATTACAGGGGGCTCGAACTATGGCTACACCTTC	CASSRITGGSNYGYTF
TRBV12-3/TRBV12-4	TRBJ1-1	NA	few	TGTGCCAGCAGTTTATCGGGGGGATGGACTGAAGCTTTCTTT	CASSLSGGWTEAFF
TRBV19	TRBJ2-3	TRBD2	few	TGTGCCAGTACTAGCGGGAGATTGGGGACAGATACGCAGTATTTT	CASTSGRLGTDTQYF
TRBV2	TRBJ2-1	TRBD1	many	TGTGCCAGCAGTGAATGGGACAGGGGATCGGTCTTC	CASSEWDRGSVF
TRBV2	TRBJ2-3	TRBD2	NA	TGTGCCAGCAGTGAATTTAAGACTAGCGGATTCACAGATACGCAGTATTTT	CASSEFKTSGFTDTQYF
TRBV20-1	TRBJ2-1	TRBD2	NA	TGCAGTGCTAGAGAGGAGCCGAGCGGGAGGGAAAATGAGCAGTTCTTC	CSAREEPSGRENEQFF
TRBV20-1	TRBJ1-2	NA	few	TGCAGTGCTACGGGACGGAACTATGGCTACACCTTC	CSATGRNYGYTF
TRBV2	TRBJ2-7	TRBD2	NA	TGTGCCAGCAGGCTTCTCCCGGGACTAACCTACGAGCAGTACTTC	CASRLLPGLTYEQYF
TRBV20-1	TRBJ2-3	NA	NA	TGCAGTGCTAGACCCATCAGCGGAATCACAGATACGCAGTATTTT	CSARPISGITDTQYF
TRBV7-9	TRBJ2-1	TRBD2	NA	TGTGCCAGCAGCCTAAAACTAGCGGGAGATTCTTATGAGCAGTTCTTC	CASSLKLAGDSYEQFF
TRBV12-3/TRBV12-4	TRBJ2-1	TRBD2	many	TGTGCCAGCACCCGCGGGAGCTCCTACAATGAGCAGTTCTTC	CASTRGSSYNEQFF
TRBV10-3	TRBJ2-3	NA	NA	TGTGCCATCAGTGACCCCAGGGTAGGGCTAAATACGCAGTATTTT	CAISDPRVGLNTQYF
TRBV14	TRBJ2-2	TRBD1	NA	TGTGCCAGCAGCCAAGATGGGTGGACAGGAGAGAACACCGGGGAGCTGTTTTTT	CASSQDGWTGENTGELFF
TRBV5-1	TRBJ2-2	NA	few	TGCGCCAGCAGCTTCGTGGGTTCCGGGGAGCTGTTTTTT	CASSFVGSGELFF
TRBV4-2	TRBJ2-5	TRBD2	few	TGTGCCAGCAGCCAAGATGCGGGGGACCAAGAGACCCAGTACTTC	CASSQDAGDQETQYF
TRBV2	TRBJ2-6	NA	few	TGTGCCAGCAGTGAGGTCAGGTCCGGGGCCAACGTCCTGACTTTC	CASSEVRSGANVLTF
TRBV5-1	TRBJ2-2	TRBD2	few	TGCGCCAGCAGCACCGGGACTAGCGGGAGGGCCACCGGGGAGCTGTTTTTT	CASSTGTSGRATGELFF
TRBV12-3/TRBV12-4	TRBJ2-7	NA	few	TGTGCCAGCGGGCGATGGAGGTCGGGCGAGCAGTACTTC	CASGRWRSGEQYF
TRBV24-1	TRBJ2-1	NA	NA	TGTGCCACCAGTGAATGGTCGAGCTCCTACAATGAGCAGTTCTTC	CATSEWSSSYNEQFF